Sequencing of this T cell receptor (beta chain) was carried out in a study of preoperative IRX-2 immunotherapy in early breast cancer. CDR3 size: 17 residues. Germline trimming cut 6 bases from V and 9 bases from J; bases unmatched to any gene: 17. TCRdb's copy holds only in-frame clones and misses some; the assay was immunoSEQ multiplex PCR. The sample has roughly 5,300 clones, approximately 70% seen once. Treatment noted: preoperative locoregional IRX-2 cytokine immunotherapy. Samples came from a phase Ib trial of preoperative locoregional IRX-2 cytokine immunotherapy. Sequencing was performed on tumor tissue, taken before IRX-2 immunotherapy. The receptor was isolated from a human donor with breast cancer. This chain connects TRBV23-1 to TRBJ2-1; 10 positions match TRBD2. TRBV23-1 has ORF status, its function being uncertain. The CDR3 region is CASSPPGSGSGRGEQFF. For the CDR3, the DNA is TGCGCCAGCAGCCCCCCGGGTAGCGGGAGCGGGAGGGGTGAGCAGTTCTTC.